Below, 16 T cell receptor beta chains from the same sample are listed, as sequenced in a study of blood T cells in healthy people across ages (dated by TCRdb to the mid-2010s). The library was produced with 5' RACE. These reads were obtained on an Illumina HiSeq 2500. A second roughly 6 to 11 cycle PCR used a sample-barcoded 5' primer and a J-beta primer mix. TCRdb's own reprocessing of the public reads used fastp at Q25 and MiXCR and kept productive beta chains. One record per CDR3 amino acid sequence lists the most common genes and DNA. The sample records hundreds of thousands of distinct CDR3 sequences, 55% to 70% of which are singletons. In total, the top ten clones hold about 20% of the sample. The specimen was blood. The receptor set was obtained from a man aged 25-45 years in good health.

The chain links TRBV12-5 to TRBJ2-1; perhaps D is TRBD1 or TRBD2 (7 bases each). This CDR3 has 15 amino acids. The germline CDR1 and CDR2 sequences are LGHNT and FRNRAP. V was trimmed by 7 bases and J by 2 bases, leaving 15 bases between them. CDR3: CASARGGGTYNEQFF. CDR3 sequence (DNA): TGTGCTAGTGCCAGGGGGGGCGGCACCTACAATGAGCAGTTCTTC.

The V and J genes are TRBV7-2 and TRBJ1-2; TRBD1 is a possible D gene (5 bases). CDR1 is SGHTA, CDR2 FQGNSA, per germline. The CDR3 totals 15 residues. Trimming left V 1 base short and J 6 bases short, with 15 bases between. In DNA form, the CDR3 reads TGTGCCAGCAGCTTAGGCAGGGTTTCGCTCGATGGCTACACCTTC. This translates into CASSLGRVSLDGYTF.

This clonotype appeared a few times. The genes are TRBV13 and TRBJ2-1; D uncertain. The CDR3 runs to 13 residues. Per the germline V gene, CDR1 is PRHDT and CDR2 is FYEKMQ (reference sequence). V shed 6 bases and J shed 5 bases, with 11 bases lying between them. Written as DNA, the CDR3 is TGTGCCAGCAGGCGGTCTAGACACAATGAGCAGTTCTTC. As protein: CASRRSRHNEQFF.

The V gene is TRBV7-2, the J gene TRBJ1-1; D call uncertain. The CDR3 covers 12 residues. The germline V gene encodes CDR1 SGHTA and CDR2 FQGNSA. Trimming pared 2 bases from V and 4 bases from J, leaving 5 bases between. CDR3 sequence reads: CASSLTSTEAFF. CDR3 sequence (DNA): TGTGCCAGCAGCTTAACCAGCACTGAAGCTTTCTTT.

V is TRBV27 and J is TRBJ1-1; TRBD1 might be the D (6 bases). V was clipped by 5 bases and J by 1 base, with 32 bases between them. The CDR3 consists of 21 residues. Germline CDR1 reads MNHEY; CDR2 reads SMNVEV (reference sequence). CDR3 protein: CASSPAALMAGALLWNTEAFF. The CDR3, as DNA: TGTGCCAGCAGTCCAGCGGCCCTTATGGCAGGGGCCTTACTTTGGAACACTGAAGCTTTCTTT.

The chain joins TRBV10-3 to TRBJ2-1; possible D gene TRBD2, 6 bases. This CDR3 region has 14 residues. V gave up 5 bases and J gave up 9 bases, with 17 bases separating them. Germline CDR1 reads ENHRY; CDR2 reads SYGVKD. The CDR3 region is CAISQTGPGGEQFF. The CDR3, as DNA: TGTGCCATCAGTCAAACTGGCCCCGGGGGTGAGCAGTTCTTC.

This clonotype has a handful of counts. V is TRBV27 and J is TRBJ1-5; D is ambiguous. This CDR3 is 12 amino acids long. V was clipped by 8 bases and J by 0 bases, with 5 bases between them. CDR1 is MNHEY, CDR2 SMNVEV, per germline (reference sequence). CDR3 DNA: TGTGCCAGCTCCACTAGCAATCAGCCCCAGCATTTT. Amino acids: CASSTSNQPQHF.

The J gene is TRBJ2-7, the V gene TRBV5-1; D is undetermined. Trimming took 0 bases from V and 4 from J, leaving 17 bases between them. There are 16 residues in the CDR3. CDR1 and CDR2 from the germline V gene are SGHRS and YFSETQ. The CDR3 region has the DNA TGCGCCAGCAGCTTGGGCCTGGCTAGTAGTCAGTACGAGCAGTACTTC. Translation: CASSLGLASSQYEQYF.

This clonotype was detected ten times or more. The chain links TRBV12-3 or TRBV12-4 to TRBJ2-7; D gene uncertain. V was pared by 1 base and J by 2 bases, with 6 bases between. There are 13 residues in the CDR3. CDR3 region: CASSLGSPYEQYF. CDR3 bases: TGTGCCAGCAGTTTAGGGTCTCCCTACGAGCAGTACTTC.

The V and J genes are TRBV6-4 and TRBJ2-1; 9 bases fit TRBD2. V lost 4 bases, J lost 8 bases, and 9 bases stayed unmatched. From germline, CDR1 is MRHNA and CDR2 SNTAGT. This CDR3 has 15 residues. CDR3 region: CASSGRVREGDEQFF. The CDR3 region has the DNA TGTGCCAGCAGTGGGAGGGTGCGGGAGGGCGATGAGCAGTTCTTC.

A few counts support this clonotype. The genes are TRBV12-3 or TRBV12-4 and TRBJ2-3; no clear D gene. CDR3 size: 14 residues. Trimming took off 3 bases at V and 6 bases at J, with 13 bases between the two ends. The CDR3 coding sequence is TGTGCCAGCAGTTTGCTAGACCCTCCGGATACGCAGTATTTT. Translated, it gives CASSLLDPPDTQYF.

The table lists this clonotype with many counts. V is TRBV7-2 and J is TRBJ2-1; D might be TRBD2 (6 bases). V dropped 4 bases and J dropped 10 bases, with 11 bases sitting between them. The CDR3 runs to 12 residues. Germline CDR1 SGHTA, CDR2 FQGNSA. CDR3 in DNA: TGTGCCAGCAGCTCCTACGGAGGGGAGCAGTTCTTC. As protein: CASSSYGGEQFF.

This sequence joins TRBV7-2 and TRBJ1-4; tentative D call: TRBD1 (6 bases). The CDR3 totals 15 residues. V shed 1 base and J shed 6 bases, with 12 bases lying between them. Per the germline V gene, CDR1 is SGHTA and CDR2 is FQGNSA. CDR3 protein: CASSLEVGAYEKLFF. CDR3 nucleotides: TGTGCCAGCAGCTTAGAGGTGGGGGCGTATGAAAAACTGTTTTTT.

V and J are TRBV4-3 and TRBJ2-5, with 9 positions matching TRBD2. CDR1 and CDR2 from the germline V gene are LGHNA and YSLEER. The CDR3 loop spans 15 amino acids. With V trimmed by 1 base and J by 11 bases, 11 bases remained unmatched. DNA of the CDR3: TGCGCCAGCAGCCAAGCGAGGCGGGAGGGAGATGAGCAGTACTTC. Translated, it gives CASSQARREGDEQYF.

This chain links TRBV20-1 with TRBJ2-7; weak D call: TRBD1 (5 bases). V was trimmed by 6 bases and J by 7 bases, leaving 22 bases between them. The CDR3 contains 14 residues. Germline V lookup: CDR1 DFQATT, CDR2 SNEGSKA (reference sequence). CDR3 sequence: CSASSPKGHNEQYF. In nucleotides, the CDR3 is TGCAGTGCCTCATCACCTAAAGGACACAATGAGCAGTACTTC.

This clonotype was seen only once. J is TRBJ2-5 and V is TRBV5-1; 8 bases are shared with TRBD2. The length of the CDR3 is 15 residues. The V gene end was trimmed by 2 bases and the J gene end by 4 bases; junction bases not matched to a gene: 7. Germline lookup yields CDR1 SGHRS and CDR2 YFSETQ. CDR3 amino acids: CASSFLGLVTETQYF. CDR3 DNA sequence: TGCGCCAGCAGCTTTCTGGGACTAGTGACAGAGACCCAGTACTTC.